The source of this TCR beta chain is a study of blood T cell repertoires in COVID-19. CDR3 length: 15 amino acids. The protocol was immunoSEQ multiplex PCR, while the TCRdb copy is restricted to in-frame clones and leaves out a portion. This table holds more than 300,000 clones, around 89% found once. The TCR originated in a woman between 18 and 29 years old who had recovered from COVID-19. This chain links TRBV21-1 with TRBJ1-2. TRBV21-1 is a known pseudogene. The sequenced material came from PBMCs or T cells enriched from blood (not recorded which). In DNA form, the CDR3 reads TGTGCCAGCATCCCTCCTAGGGAGCAAAACTATGGCTACACCTTC. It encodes CASIPPREQNYGYTF.